Described below is a single TCR beta chain sequence and its context. This sample was taken from a study of shared clonotypes between healthy human individuals. Assay used: immunoSEQ multiplex PCR; TCRdb lists only in-frame clones, some missing. The repertoire holds over a million clones, 95% to 99% seen once, with about 0.4% in the top ten. The CDR3 loop spans 18 amino acids. Germline V gene lookup returns CDR1 GTSNPN and CDR2 SVGIG (reference sequence). V was shortened by 1 base and J by 2 bases, with 24 bases between the two germline ends. The source of this sequence is a young man in good health. Sequenced: naive CD4+ T cells sorted from blood. Sample subset: CD45RA+ positively selected. V usage is TRBV30 and J usage is TRBJ2-7; D is unclear. The CDR3 here is CAWSATDFVISVPYEQYF. The CDR3 DNA reads TGTGCCTGGAGTGCCACCGATTTTGTGATAAGCGTTCCCTACGAGCAGTACTTC.